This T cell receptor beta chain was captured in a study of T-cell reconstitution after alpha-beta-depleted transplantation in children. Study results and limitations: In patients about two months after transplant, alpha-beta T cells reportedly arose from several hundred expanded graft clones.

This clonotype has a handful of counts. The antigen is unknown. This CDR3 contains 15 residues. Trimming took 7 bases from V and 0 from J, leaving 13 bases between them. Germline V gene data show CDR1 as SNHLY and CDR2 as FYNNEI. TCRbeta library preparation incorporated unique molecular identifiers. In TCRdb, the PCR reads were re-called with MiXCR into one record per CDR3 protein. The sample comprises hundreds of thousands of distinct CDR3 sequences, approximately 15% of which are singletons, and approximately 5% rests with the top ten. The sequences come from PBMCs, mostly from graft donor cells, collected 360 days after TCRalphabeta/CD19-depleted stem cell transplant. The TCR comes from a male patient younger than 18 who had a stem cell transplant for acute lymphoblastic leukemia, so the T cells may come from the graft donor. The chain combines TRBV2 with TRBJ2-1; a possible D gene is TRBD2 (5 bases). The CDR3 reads CASIRGLLSYNEQFF. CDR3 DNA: TGTGCCAGCATACGAGGGCTTCTCTCCTACAATGAGCAGTTCTTC.